The clone carrying this T cell receptor beta chain was counted only a few times. MiXCR was run by TCRdb on the 5' RACE reads, yielding one entry per CDR3 protein. The table shows 450,000 or so distinct CDR3 sequences, with approximately 14% occurring only once. The data are from a study of identical twins. Germline values: CDR1 SEHNR, CDR2 FQNEAQ (reference sequence). The CDR3 has 13 residues. V was clipped by 1 base and J by 13 bases, with 14 bases between them. The same specimen was also included in a second study, on yellow fever vaccine responses in identical twins.

Sequenced material: CD4+ T cells sorted from blood. The chain employs TRBV7-9 and TRBJ2-1, with D possibly being TRBD2 (5 bases). The receptor comes from a woman aged 18-30 years in good health. The CDR3 DNA reads as TGTGCCAGCAGCTTAGTAGCAGCGGAGAGACAGTTCTTC. It is translated as CASSLVAAERQFF.